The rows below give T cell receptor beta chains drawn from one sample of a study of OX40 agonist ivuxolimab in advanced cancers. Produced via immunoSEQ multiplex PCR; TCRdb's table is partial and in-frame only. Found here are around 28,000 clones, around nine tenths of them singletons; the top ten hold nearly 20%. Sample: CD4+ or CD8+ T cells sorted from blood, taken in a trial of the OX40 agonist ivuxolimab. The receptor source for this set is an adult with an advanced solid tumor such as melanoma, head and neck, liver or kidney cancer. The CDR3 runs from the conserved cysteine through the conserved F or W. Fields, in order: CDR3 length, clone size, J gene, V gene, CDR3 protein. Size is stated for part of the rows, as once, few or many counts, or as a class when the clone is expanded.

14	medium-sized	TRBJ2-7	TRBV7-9	CASSTWDRAYEQYF
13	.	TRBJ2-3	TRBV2	CASSEPLTDTQYF
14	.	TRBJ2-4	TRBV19	CASSEAGDLYIQYF
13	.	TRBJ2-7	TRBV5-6	CASSLTDTYEQYF
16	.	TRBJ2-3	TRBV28	CASRPDRGRGTDTQYF
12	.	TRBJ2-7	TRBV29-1	CSARDSSYEQYF
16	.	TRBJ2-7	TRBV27	CASSTPDGHYTGEQYF
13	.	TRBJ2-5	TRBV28	CASRQGPLGTQYF
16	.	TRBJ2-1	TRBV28	CASSFSLQGVFNEQFF
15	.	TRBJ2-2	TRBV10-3	CAIEPGQANTGELFF
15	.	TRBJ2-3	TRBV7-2	CASSGSSTGLDTQYF
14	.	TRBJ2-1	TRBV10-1	CASSESGSANEQFF